Following are 29 T cell receptor beta chains from one sample sequenced in a study of blood T cell repertoires in COVID-19. Produced via immunoSEQ multiplex PCR; TCRdb's table is partial and in-frame only. The sample consists of about 200,000 clones, 88% of them appearing once. Material for sequencing was peripheral blood. Receptors originate from a young man with active or convalescent COVID-19.

The gene calls are TRBV19 and TRBJ2-1; 9 nucleotides line up with TRBD2. Germline V gene sequence: CDR1 LNHDA, CDR2 SQIVND (reference sequence). This CDR3 is 14 amino acids long. Losses at the gene ends were 5 bases for V and 8 bases for J; bases not matched to a gene: 7. This CDR3 is CASSVAGGGYEQFF. In DNA, the CDR3 is TGTGCCAGTAGTGTTGCGGGAGGGGGGTATGAGCAGTTCTTC. The whole variable domain, remainder taken from reference TRBV19 and TRBJ2-1, is DGGITQSPKYLFRKEGQNVTLSCEQNLNHDAMYWYRQDPGQGLRLIYYSQIVNDFQKGDIAEGYSVSREKKESFPLTVTSAQKNPTAFYLCASSVAGGGYEQFFGPGTRLTVL.

The chain employs TRBV27 and TRBJ2-2, with 8 bases that match TRBD1. The V segment lost 6 bases and the J segment 4 bases; nucleotides outside the gene matches: 13. Germline V lookup: CDR1 MNHEY, CDR2 SMNVEV (reference sequence). This CDR3 is built from 17 residues. For the CDR3, the DNA is TGTGCCAGCAGCAAGCTAACGACAGGGGCTCGCACCGGGGAGCTGTTTTTT. As protein: CASSKLTTGARTGELFF.

The genes are TRBV29-1 and TRBJ2-7; 9 bases map to TRBD1. Per the germline V gene, CDR1 is SQVTM and CDR2 is ANQGSEA. This CDR3 is built from 14 residues. Trimming at V came to 7 bases and at J to 5 bases, leaving 12 bases not matched to a gene. CDR3 DNA: TGCAGCGCCGTGCGCGGGACAGGGATTAACGAGCAGTACTTC. It is translated as CSAVRGTGINEQYF.

V and J are TRBV5-4 and TRBJ2-1, with 14 bases matching TRBD2. The germline V gene encodes CDR1 SGHNT and CDR2 YYREEE (reference sequence). V was clipped by 6 bases and J by 3 bases; unmatched bases: 8. This CDR3 spans 17 amino acids. The chain's CDR3 is CASTSTSGGALYNEQFF. CDR3 in DNA: TGTGCCAGCACCTCGACTAGCGGGGGGGCCCTCTACAATGAGCAGTTCTTC.

The chain uses TRBV30 and TRBJ1-2; D possibly corresponds to TRBD1 (5 bases). The ends were cut back, 4 bases at V and 4 bases at J, with 13 bases in the middle. The germline V gene encodes CDR1 GTSNPN and CDR2 SVGIG (reference sequence). CDR3 length: 13 amino acids. DNA of the CDR3: TGTGCCTGGACCCCGCAGGGTTTCTATGGCTACACCTTC. This gives the protein CAWTPQGFYGYTF.

This chain joins TRBV9 and TRBJ2-5; 13 nucleotides line up with TRBD2. This CDR3 comprises 16 residues. Germline lookup yields CDR1 SGDLS and CDR2 YYNGEE. V was pared by 4 bases and J by 5 bases, with 8 bases of the junction left unmatched. CDR3 loop: CASSTRTSGGVETQYF. CDR3 nucleotides: TGTGCCAGCAGCACCCGGACTAGCGGGGGAGTGGAGACCCAGTACTTC.

V and J are TRBV6-6 and TRBJ1-2; the match to TRBD1 covers 8 bases. The V gene's germline CDR1 is MNHNY and CDR2 SVGAGI (reference sequence). CDR3 size: 16 residues. The trim removed 5 bases at V and 5 bases at J, leaving 13 bases unmatched. CDR3 protein: CASSNPHGQGLYGYTF. DNA of the CDR3: TGTGCCAGCAGTAACCCCCATGGACAGGGACTATATGGCTACACCTTC.

The V and J genes are TRBV9 and TRBJ1-1, with a possible D match to TRBD1 (5 bases). The CDR3 spans 15 residues. V lost 0 bases and J 4 bases, leaving 13 bases between the germline ends. CDR1 and CDR2 (germline): SGDLS, YYNGEE. In DNA form, the CDR3 reads TGTGCCAGCAGCGTAGACTCTCGGGGGGTCACTGAAGCTTTCTTT. Residues: CASSVDSRGVTEAFF.

The genes are TRBV10-3 and TRBJ1-1, with D possibly matching TRBD1 (6 bases). The V end was cut by 5 bases, the J end by 8 bases, with 21 bases between. CDR3 length: 15 amino acids. CDR1 ENHRY and CDR2 SYGVKD come from the germline V gene. The CDR3: CAISSPRGDGAEAFF. CDR3 nucleotides: TGTGCCATCAGTTCCCCCAGGGGAGACGGGGCCGAAGCTTTCTTT.

CDR3 in amino acids: CASSLNTEGYGYTF. The CDR3 coding sequence is TGTGCCAGCAGCTTAAACACGGAGGGCTATGGCTACACCTTC. The chain recombines TRBV11-2 with TRBJ1-2; D remains ambiguous. Germline CDR1 reads SGHAT; CDR2 reads FQNNGV. Deletions cut 2 bases from V and 4 bases from J, with 11 bases between. This CDR3 comprises 14 residues.

The gene calls are TRBV5-6 and TRBJ2-7; 11 nucleotides line up with TRBD1. The CDR3 spans 14 residues. CDR1 is SGHDT, CDR2 YYEEEE, per germline. The J segment lost 2 bases and the V segment lost 3 bases, leaving 1 base of the junction unmatched. The CDR3 bases are TGTGCCAGCAGCTGGGACAGGGGGGCCTACGAGCAGTACTTC. Protein: CASSWDRGAYEQYF.

The CDR3 sequence: CASSLDRGSFEQYF. The DNA for the CDR3 is TGTGCCAGCAGTTTAGACAGGGGGTCGTTCGAGCAGTACTTC. This rearrangement joins TRBV2 to TRBJ2-7; 9 bases match TRBD1. The germline V gene has CDR1 SNHLY and CDR2 FYNNEI. This CDR3 has 14 residues. Unmatched junction bases numbered 8, after V lost 5 bases and J lost 6 bases.

The chain couples TRBV30 to TRBJ1-5; unclear D gene. CDR1 and CDR2 from the germline V gene are GTSNPN and SVGIG (reference sequence). V lost 1 base to trimming and J lost 4 bases, with 8 bases between them. This CDR3 contains 13 residues. This CDR3 reads CAWSAEANQPQHF. CDR3 DNA: TGTGCCTGGAGTGCGGAGGCTAATCAGCCCCAGCATTTT. Filled out from reference TRBV30 and TRBJ1-5, the complete variable domain reads SQTIHQWPATLVQPVGSPLSLECTVEGTSNPNLYWYRQAAGRGLQLLFYSVGIGQISSEVPQNLSASRPQDRQFILSSKKLLLSDSGFYLCAWSAEANQPQHFGDGTRLSIL.

V gene TRBV9 combines with J gene TRBJ2-5, with 10 nucleotides matching TRBD1. Germline CDR1 is SGDLS and CDR2 is YYNGEE. J lost 5 bases, V lost 3 bases, and 7 bases had no gene match. The CDR3 consists of 15 residues. CDR3 in DNA: TGTGCCAGCAGCGAGGGACAGGGGAGGAGTGAGACCCAGTACTTC. Translated: CASSEGQGRSETQYF. The full variable domain, rest sourced from reference TRBV9 and TRBJ2-5, is DSGVTQTPKHLITATGQRVTLRCSPRSGDLSVYWYQQSLDQGLQFLIQYYNGEERAKGNILERFSAQQFPDLHSELNLSSLELGDSALYFCASSEGQGRSETQYFGPGTRLLVL.

The V call is TRBV3-1 (or the pseudogene TRBV3-2), the J call TRBJ2-7, with 8 nucleotides matching TRBD2. From germline, CDR1 is LGHDT and CDR2 YNNKEL (reference sequence). CDR3 length equals 14 residues. After removal of 1 base from V and 6 bases from J, the junction contained 5 bases not matched to a gene. This chain's CDR3 is CASSQAGGVSEQYF. DNA for the CDR3: TGTGCCAGCAGCCAAGCGGGGGGGGTCTCCGAGCAGTACTTC.

In this sample, this clone turned up once. V usage is TRBV5-1 and J usage is TRBJ1-4; a possible D gene is TRBD1 (6 bases). The CDR3 is made up of 15 amino acids. The V end was cut by 0 bases, the J end by 7 bases, with 13 bases between. The V gene's germline CDR1 is SGHRS and CDR2 YFSETQ. The CDR3 sequence: CASSLASRGLEKLFF. The DNA of the CDR3 is TGCGCCAGCAGCTTGGCCTCGCGGGGGCTTGAAAAACTGTTTTTT.

The chain is built from TRBV6-5 and TRBJ2-7; D uncertain. CDR3 length equals 11 residues. Germline CDR1 reads MNHEY; CDR2 reads SVGAGI. V dropped 4 bases and J dropped 6 bases, with 7 bases sitting between them. Here the CDR3 DNA reads TGTGCCAGCAGTTTGCGCGGCGAGCAGTACTTC. Its protein is CASSLRGEQYF.

The J gene is TRBJ2-1, the V gene TRBV9; 9 bases align to TRBD2. The CDR3 has 17 amino acids. Germline V gene sequence: CDR1 SGDLS, CDR2 YYNGEE. The J segment lost 0 bases and the V segment lost 4 bases, leaving 8 bases of the junction unmatched. The CDR3 is CASSPRLAEISYNEQFF. The CDR3 DNA reads as TGTGCCAGCAGCCCCAGACTAGCGGAGATCTCCTACAATGAGCAGTTCTTC.

The V call is TRBV11-1, the J call TRBJ2-1; tentatively, D is TRBD2 (5 bases). Deletions cut 7 bases from V and 5 bases from J, with 21 bases between. This CDR3 comprises 16 residues. Germline-derived CDR1 and CDR2 are SGHAT and FQDESV (reference sequence). Written as DNA, the CDR3 is TGTGCCAGCACCCCGCCGGAGAGCGGCCTAGACAATGAGCAGTTCTTC. Translating gives CASTPPESGLDNEQFF.

The rearrangement links TRBV7-9 to TRBJ1-5, with D maybe TRBD1 (5 bases). The germline V gene encodes CDR1 SEHNR and CDR2 FQNEAQ (reference sequence). The CDR3 extends over 15 amino acids. The germline V and J ends were trimmed by 1 base and 1 base, with 8 bases remaining between them. The CDR3 region has the DNA TGTGCCAGCAGCTTAGGCGACAGAAGCAATCAGCCCCAGCATTTT. Translation: CASSLGDRSNQPQHF.

The chain couples TRBV2 to TRBJ2-1, with D possibly being TRBD2 (5 bases). Germline V lookup: CDR1 SNHLY, CDR2 FYNNEI. V lost 6 bases and J lost 3, with 18 bases in between. The CDR3 loop spans 16 amino acids. Here the CDR3 reads CASRQAEGGDYNEQFF. As DNA, the CDR3 is TGTGCCAGCAGGCAAGCAGAGGGCGGAGACTACAATGAGCAGTTCTTC.

The V call is TRBV6-2 or TRBV6-3, the J call TRBJ1-4, with D tentatively TRBD1 (6 bases). The length of the CDR3 is 15 residues. Between the trimmed V and J ends, which lost 4 bases and 5 bases, there was a span of 14 bases. Germline lookup yields CDR1 MNHEY and CDR2 SVGEGT. CDR3: CASSFRQASNEKLFF. CDR3 bases: TGTGCCAGCAGTTTTCGACAGGCGAGCAATGAAAAACTGTTTTTT.

The chain combines TRBV4-1 with TRBJ1-2; 9 bases are shared with TRBD1. Per germline, CDR1 MGHRA and CDR2 YSYEKL. Trimming cost V 1 base and J 4 bases; bases outside gene matches: 4. The CDR3 runs to 15 residues. CDR3 coding DNA: TGCGCCAGCAGCCAAGTCCGGGGACAGGGCTATGGCTACACCTTC. Residues: CASSQVRGQGYGYTF.

The chain employs TRBV9 and TRBJ1-5; 9 nucleotides match TRBD1. The CDR3 is 15 amino acids. Germline CDR1 SGDLS, CDR2 YYNGEE. Germline trimming cut 3 bases from V and 1 base from J; bases unmatched to any gene: 2. The CDR3 region has the DNA TGTGCCAGCAGCGGGGGACAGGGAAGCAATCAGCCCCAGCATTTT. This encodes CASSGGQGSNQPQHF.

The chain couples TRBV30 to TRBJ1-6; D is perhaps TRBD1 (6 bases). This CDR3 comprises 13 residues. Trimming stripped 4 bases from V and 3 bases from J, with 7 bases between. Germline V gene sequence: CDR1 GTSNPN, CDR2 SVGIG (reference sequence). For the CDR3, the DNA is TGTGCCTGGACACAGGGCTATAATTCACCCCTCCACTTT. Translation: CAWTQGYNSPLHF. Full variable domain (rest looked up from reference TRBV30 and TRBJ1-6): SQTIHQWPATLVQPVGSPLSLECTVEGTSNPNLYWYRQAAGRGLQLLFYSVGIGQISSEVPQNLSASRPQDRQFILSSKKLLLSDSGFYLCAWTQGYNSPLHFGNGTRLTVT.

The V call is TRBV19, the J call TRBJ1-6; D possibly corresponds to TRBD1 (5 bases). Trimming stripped 7 bases from V and 5 bases from J, with 12 bases between. This CDR3 comprises 14 residues. CDR1 LNHDA and CDR2 SQIVND come from the germline V gene (reference sequence). As DNA, the CDR3 is TGTGCCAGTACCCGGACACTCGATAATTCACCCCTCCACTTT. Translation: CASTRTLDNSPLHF.

The rearrangement links TRBV7-2 to TRBJ2-7; D might be TRBD1 (5 bases). Trimming removed 5 bases from V and 5 bases from J, with 10 bases in between. The CDR3 has 12 residues. Germline CDR1 and CDR2: SGHTA and FQGNSA. This chain's CDR3 is CASSPETDEQYF. The CDR3 nucleotides are TGTGCCAGCAGCCCGGAGACAGACGAGCAGTACTTC.

The J gene is TRBJ2-7, the V gene TRBV18, with D hard to call. The V gene's germline CDR1 is KGHSH and CDR2 LQKENI. Trimming stripped 3 bases from V and 2 bases from J, with 11 bases between. The CDR3 runs 14 residues. The DNA for the CDR3 is TGTGCCAGCTCACCGGGCGACACCACCTACGAGCAGTACTTC. This sequence encodes CASSPGDTTYEQYF.

This rearrangement joins TRBV5-1 to TRBJ2-6; possible D gene TRBD1, 5 bases. With 1 base removed from V and 2 bases from J, the gap between germline ends came to 10 bases. CDR1 SGHRS and CDR2 YFSETQ come from the germline V gene. The CDR3 totals 16 residues. The CDR3 sequence is CASSLNLGAGANVLTF. The CDR3 DNA is TGCGCCAGCAGCTTGAATCTAGGGGCTGGGGCCAACGTCCTGACTTTC.